Presented here are 3 T cell receptor beta chains from one specimen sequenced in a study of cytomegalovirus exposure and HLA in healthy donors. The PCR employed 60 Vbeta primers together with 13 Jbeta primers. Repertoires were generated with immunoSEQ multiplex PCR, while TCRdb's copy carries only in-frame clones and drops some. Of 200,000 to 250,000 clones listed, around 80% were seen once; the top ten hold over 0.65%. The sample comprised PBMCs. These receptors all stem from a boy aged 2 to 10 in good health and CMV-seronegative.

The rearrangement links TRBV14 to TRBJ2-5; 7 bases map to TRBD2. V dropped 8 bases and J dropped 5; count of bases not matched to a gene: 11. This CDR3 contains 14 residues. Germline V gene sequence: CDR1 SGHDN, CDR2 FVKESK. This chain's CDR3 is CASASGANGETQYF. In nucleotides, the CDR3 is TGTGCCAGCGCTAGCGGCGCCAACGGGGAGACCCAGTACTTC.

The rearrangement links TRBV5-4 to TRBJ2-3, with 9 bases aligning to TRBD2. The CDR3 loop spans 14 amino acids. Germline V gene data show CDR1 as SGHNT and CDR2 as YYREEE (reference sequence). Germline trimming cut 1 base from V and 8 bases from J; bases unmatched to any gene: 5. The CDR3 bases are TGTGCCAGCAGCTTGAGGCTAGCGGGGATTACGCAGTATTTT. Translated, it gives CASSLRLAGITQYF.

This clone was detected only once. The chain joins TRBV6-6 to TRBJ2-7; D may be TRBD2 (6 bases). Germline loops: CDR1 MNHNY, CDR2 SVGAGI (reference sequence). This CDR3 is built from 14 residues. Trimming took 1 base from V and 2 from J, leaving 9 bases between them. The CDR3 DNA sequence: TGTGCCAGCAGTTACTGGGAGGCAACCTACGAGCAGTACTTC. It encodes CASSYWEATYEQYF.